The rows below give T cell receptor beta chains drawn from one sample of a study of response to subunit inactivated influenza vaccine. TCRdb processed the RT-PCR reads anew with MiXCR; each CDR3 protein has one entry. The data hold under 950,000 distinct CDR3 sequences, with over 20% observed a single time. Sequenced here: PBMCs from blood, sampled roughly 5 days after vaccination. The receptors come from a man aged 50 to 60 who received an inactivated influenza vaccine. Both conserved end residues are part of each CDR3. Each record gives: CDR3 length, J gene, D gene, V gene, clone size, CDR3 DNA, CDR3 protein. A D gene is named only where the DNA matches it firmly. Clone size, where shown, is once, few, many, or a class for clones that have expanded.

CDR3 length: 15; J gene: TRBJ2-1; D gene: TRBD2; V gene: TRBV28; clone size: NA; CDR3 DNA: TGTGCCAGCAGACTAGCGGGAGTTGCAAGCAATGAGCAGTTCTTC; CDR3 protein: CASRLAGVASNEQFF
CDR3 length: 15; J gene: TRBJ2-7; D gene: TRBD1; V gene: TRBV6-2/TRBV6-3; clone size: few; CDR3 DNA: TGTGCCAGCAGCAAGCCTCGGGACAGCTCCTACGAGCAGTACTTC; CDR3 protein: CASSKPRDSSYEQYF
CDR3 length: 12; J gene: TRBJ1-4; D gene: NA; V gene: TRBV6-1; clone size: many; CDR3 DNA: TGTGCCAGCAGGGACCCAGGGGAAAAACTGTTTTTT; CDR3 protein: CASRDPGEKLFF
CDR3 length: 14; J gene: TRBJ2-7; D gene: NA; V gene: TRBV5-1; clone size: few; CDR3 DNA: TGCGCCAGCAGCCCAAGGACCGACACCTACGAGCAGTACTTC; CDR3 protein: CASSPRTDTYEQYF
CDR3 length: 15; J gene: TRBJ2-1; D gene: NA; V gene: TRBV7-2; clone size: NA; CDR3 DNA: TGTGCCAGCAGCTTGAGGCGGGGGCTGAACAATGAGCAGTTCTTC; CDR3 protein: CASSLRRGLNNEQFF
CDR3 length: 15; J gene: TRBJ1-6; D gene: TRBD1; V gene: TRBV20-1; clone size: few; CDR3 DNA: TGCAGTGCTAGAGGTCAGGGGGCCCGTAATTCACCCCTCCACTTT; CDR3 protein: CSARGQGARNSPLHF
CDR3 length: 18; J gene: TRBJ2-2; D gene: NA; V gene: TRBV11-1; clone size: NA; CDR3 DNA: TGTGCCAGCAGCTTACCGAGATACTCGGGACAGAACACCGGGGAGCTGTTTTTT; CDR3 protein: CASSLPRYSGQNTGELFF
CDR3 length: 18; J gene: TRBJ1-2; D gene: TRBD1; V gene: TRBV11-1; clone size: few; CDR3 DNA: TGTGCCAGCAGCTCCCGAAAACTACAGGGGGCGCGGGGCTATGGCTACACCTTC; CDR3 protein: CASSSRKLQGARGYGYTF
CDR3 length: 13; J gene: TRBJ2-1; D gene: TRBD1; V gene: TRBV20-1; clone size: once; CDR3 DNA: TGCAGTGCTATCAGGGGGACCTACATTGAGCAGTTCTTC; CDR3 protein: CSAIRGTYIEQFF
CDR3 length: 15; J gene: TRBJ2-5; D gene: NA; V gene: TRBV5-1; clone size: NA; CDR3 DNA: TGCGCCAGCAGCCTTCAGGACGGTCTACAAGAGACCCAGTACTTC; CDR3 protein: CASSLQDGLQETQYF
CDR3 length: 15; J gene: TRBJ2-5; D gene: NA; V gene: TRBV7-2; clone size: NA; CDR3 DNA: TGTGCCAGCAGCTTACCGGGACAAAGGAGGGAGACCCAGTACTTC; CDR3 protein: CASSLPGQRRETQYF
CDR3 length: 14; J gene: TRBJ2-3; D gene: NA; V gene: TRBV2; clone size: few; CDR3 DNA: TGTGCCAGCTTATGGGGCAGTTACACAGATACGCAGTATTTT; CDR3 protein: CASLWGSYTDTQYF
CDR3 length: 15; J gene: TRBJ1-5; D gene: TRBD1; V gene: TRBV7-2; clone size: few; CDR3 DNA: TGTGCCAGCAGCTTAGAGGGACAGCGTAATCAGCCCCAGCATTTT; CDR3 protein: CASSLEGQRNQPQHF
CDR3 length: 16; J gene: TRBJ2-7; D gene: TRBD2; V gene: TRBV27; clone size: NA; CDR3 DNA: TGTGCCAGCACTTCGGTGGCTAGCGGAGATACCTACGAGCAGTACTTC; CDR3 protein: CASTSVASGDTYEQYF
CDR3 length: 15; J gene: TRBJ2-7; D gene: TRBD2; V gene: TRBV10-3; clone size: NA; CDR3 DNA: TGTGCCATCAGTGAGCCCTGGGGGGGTCCCTACGAGCAGTACTTC; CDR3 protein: CAISEPWGGPYEQYF
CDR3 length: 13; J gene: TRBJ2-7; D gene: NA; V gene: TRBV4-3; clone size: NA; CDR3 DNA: TGCGCCAGCAGCCAGTACGGAGGCTACGAGCAGTACTTC; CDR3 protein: CASSQYGGYEQYF
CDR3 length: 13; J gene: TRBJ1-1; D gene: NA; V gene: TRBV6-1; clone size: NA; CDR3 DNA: TGTGCCAGCAAAAGTTGGACGAACACTGAAGCTTTCTTT; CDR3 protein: CASKSWTNTEAFF
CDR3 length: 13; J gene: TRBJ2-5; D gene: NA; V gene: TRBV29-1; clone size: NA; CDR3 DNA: TGCAGCGTTGGGGACCCGTCACAAGAGACCCAGTACTTC; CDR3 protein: CSVGDPSQETQYF
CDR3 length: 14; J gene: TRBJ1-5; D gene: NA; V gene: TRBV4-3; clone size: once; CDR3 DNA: TGCGCCAGCAGCCAAGATCCCCTGAATCAGCCCCAGCATTTT; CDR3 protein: CASSQDPLNQPQHF
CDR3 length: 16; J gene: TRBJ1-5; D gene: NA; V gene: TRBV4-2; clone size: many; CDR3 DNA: TGTGCCAGCAGCCCCGCAGGGGTGTATAGCAATCAGCCCCAGCATTTT; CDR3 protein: CASSPAGVYSNQPQHF
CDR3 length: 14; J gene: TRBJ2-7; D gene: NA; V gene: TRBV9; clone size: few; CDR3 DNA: TGTGCCAGCAGCGTAGAGAGCAGGGGCTACGAGCAGTACTTC; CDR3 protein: CASSVESRGYEQYF
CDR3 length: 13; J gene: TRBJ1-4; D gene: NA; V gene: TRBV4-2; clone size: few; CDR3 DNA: TGTGCCAGCACCCTACAGGGATACGAAAAACTGTTTTTT; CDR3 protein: CASTLQGYEKLFF
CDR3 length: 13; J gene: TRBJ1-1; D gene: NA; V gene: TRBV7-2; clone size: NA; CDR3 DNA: TGTGCCAGCAGCTCGCAGACAAACACTGAAGCTTTCTTT; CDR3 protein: CASSSQTNTEAFF
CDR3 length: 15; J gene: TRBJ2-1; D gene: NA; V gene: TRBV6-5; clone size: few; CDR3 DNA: TGTGCCAGCAGCTATGATGGGGGGGGCCGTCCTGAGCAGTTCTTC; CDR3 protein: CASSYDGGGRPEQFF
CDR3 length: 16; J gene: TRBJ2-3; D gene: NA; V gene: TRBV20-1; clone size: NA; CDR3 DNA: TGCAGTGCTAGAGATCCCTATATTCAGAGCACAGATACGCAGTATTTT; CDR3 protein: CSARDPYIQSTDTQYF
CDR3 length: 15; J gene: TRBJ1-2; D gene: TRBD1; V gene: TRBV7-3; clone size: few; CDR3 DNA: TGTGCCAGCAGCCTGACAGGGGGAACTAACTATGGCTACACCTTC; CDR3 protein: CASSLTGGTNYGYTF
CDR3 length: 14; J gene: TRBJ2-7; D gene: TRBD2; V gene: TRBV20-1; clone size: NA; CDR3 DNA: TGCAGTGCTAGATCGGCAAGCGGGAACTACGAGCAGTACTTC; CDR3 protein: CSARSASGNYEQYF
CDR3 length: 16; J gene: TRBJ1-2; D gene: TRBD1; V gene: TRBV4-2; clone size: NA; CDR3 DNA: TGTGCCAGCAGGCAAGGGCGCGGGGGGACAGCCTATGGCTACACCTTC; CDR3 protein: CASRQGRGGTAYGYTF
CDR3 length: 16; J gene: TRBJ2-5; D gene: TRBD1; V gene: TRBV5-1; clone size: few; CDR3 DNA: TGCGCCAGCAGCTTGGACCCCCCGGGACAGGGAGGGACCCAGTACTTC; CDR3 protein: CASSLDPPGQGGTQYF
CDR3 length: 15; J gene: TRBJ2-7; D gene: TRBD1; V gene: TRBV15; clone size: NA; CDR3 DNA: TGTGCCACCAGCACGAACCCGACAGGGGGCTACGAGCAGTACTTC; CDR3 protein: CATSTNPTGGYEQYF
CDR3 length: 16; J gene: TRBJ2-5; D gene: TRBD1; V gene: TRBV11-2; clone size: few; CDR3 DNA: TGTGCCAGCAGCTTAGGGGACAGGGTCGCCAAGGGGACCCAGTACTTC; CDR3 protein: CASSLGDRVAKGTQYF
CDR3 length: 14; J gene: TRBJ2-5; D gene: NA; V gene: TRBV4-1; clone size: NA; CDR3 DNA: TGCGCCAGCAGCCAAGGAGTGCTCCAAGAGACCCAGTACTTC; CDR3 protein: CASSQGVLQETQYF
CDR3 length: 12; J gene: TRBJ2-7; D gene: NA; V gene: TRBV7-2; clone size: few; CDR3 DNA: TGTGCCAGCACCCCCCGAGGGGACGAGCAGTACTTC; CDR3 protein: CASTPRGDEQYF
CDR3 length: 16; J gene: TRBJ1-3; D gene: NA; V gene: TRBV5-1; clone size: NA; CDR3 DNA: TGCGCCAGCAGCTTGGGGGCAGTCGTCTCTGGAAACACCATATATTTT; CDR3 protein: CASSLGAVVSGNTIYF
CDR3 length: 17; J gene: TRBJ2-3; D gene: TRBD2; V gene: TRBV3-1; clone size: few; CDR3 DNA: TGTGCCAGCAGCCACTCCCCCGGGACTAGCGTAACAGATACGCAGTATTTT; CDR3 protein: CASSHSPGTSVTDTQYF
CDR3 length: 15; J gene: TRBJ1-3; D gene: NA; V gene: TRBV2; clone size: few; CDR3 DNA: TGTGCCAGCAGTGAAGCGAGTCGCTCTGGAAACACCATATATTTT; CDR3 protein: CASSEASRSGNTIYF